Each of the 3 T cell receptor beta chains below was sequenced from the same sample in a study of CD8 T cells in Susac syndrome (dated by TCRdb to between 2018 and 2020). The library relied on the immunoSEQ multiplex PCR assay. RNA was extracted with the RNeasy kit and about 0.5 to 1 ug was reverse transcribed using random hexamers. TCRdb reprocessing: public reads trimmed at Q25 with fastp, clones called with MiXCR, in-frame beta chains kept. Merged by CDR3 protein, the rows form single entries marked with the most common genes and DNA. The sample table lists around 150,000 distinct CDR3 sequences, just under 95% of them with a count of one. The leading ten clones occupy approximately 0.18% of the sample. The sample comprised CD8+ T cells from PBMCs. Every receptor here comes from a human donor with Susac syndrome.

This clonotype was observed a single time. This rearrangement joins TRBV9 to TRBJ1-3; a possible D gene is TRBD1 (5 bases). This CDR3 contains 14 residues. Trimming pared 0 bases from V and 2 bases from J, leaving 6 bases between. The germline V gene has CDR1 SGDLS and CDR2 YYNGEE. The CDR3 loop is CASSVGGTGNTIYF. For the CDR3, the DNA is TGTGCCAGCAGCGTAGGGGGGACTGGAAACACCATATATTTT.

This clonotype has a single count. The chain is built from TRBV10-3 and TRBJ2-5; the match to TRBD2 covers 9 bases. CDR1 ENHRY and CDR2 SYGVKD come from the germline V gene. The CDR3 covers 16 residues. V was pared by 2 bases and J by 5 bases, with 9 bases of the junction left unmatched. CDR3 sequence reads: CAISESKSGRWETQYF. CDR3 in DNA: TGTGCCATCAGTGAGAGTAAGAGCGGGAGGTGGGAGACCCAGTACTTC.

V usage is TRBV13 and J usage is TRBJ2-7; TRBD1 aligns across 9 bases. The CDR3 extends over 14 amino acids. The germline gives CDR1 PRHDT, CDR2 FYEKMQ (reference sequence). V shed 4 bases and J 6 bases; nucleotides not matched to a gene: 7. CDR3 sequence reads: CASSSSGTGFEQYF. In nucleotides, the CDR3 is TGTGCCAGCAGCTCCTCGGGGACAGGGTTCGAGCAGTACTTC.